This TCR beta chain was sequenced for a study of identical twins listed by TCRdb under 2016. About the investigation overall: TCR alpha and beta repertoires from monozygotic twins, unrelated adults of various ages and cord blood were deep-sequenced to test whether fetal clonotypes persist. Replicate twin experiments were performed at different times using different library preparation protocols to rule out contamination.

The method behind the library was 5' RACE. The instrument given in TCRdb is Illumina HiSeq 2000. A universal primer binding site was introduced by template switching, and a unique molecular identifier was present in the final cDNA, enabling accurate counting of TCR cDNA molecules. First-strand cDNA for TCR alpha and beta chains was synthesized from specific primers in the conserved constant-segment region. To control for contamination, every cDNA library carried two barcodes: a SMART-Mk sample barcode plus Illumina barcodes. TruSeq adapter sequences and Illumina sample barcodes were added in two successive PCR steps. Sequencing of the TCR alpha and beta cDNA libraries was done on the Illumina HiSeq platform using custom primers. As for the original processing: MiGEC was used to process raw reads and extract unique molecular identifiers, and MiXCR was used to find CDR3 positions. Recombination models were inferred per individual with the repgenHMM and IGoR tools using an EM algorithm. Shared clonotypes were analyzed with the tcR package in R, and sharing was normalized by the product of cloneset sizes. Out-of-frame nonproductive sequences were analyzed to study raw recombination free of thymic and clonal selection effects. The raw public reads went through TCRdb reprocessing: fastp at Q25, MiXCR clone calling, in-frame beta chains kept. CDR3 protein duplicates are merged, each entry listing the most common genes and DNA. The V and J calls, along with clone size, are taken from TCRdb and not from the paper's own processing. The sample profile shows fewer than 250,000 distinct CDR3 sequences; approximately 7.8% of them were found once. Together, the top ten hold 5% to 6% of the sample.

General conclusions and limits of the study: Out-of-frame TCR alpha sharing in monozygotic twins was systematically underestimated by recombination models, whereas sharing between unrelated individuals was in agreement with the recombination models. Because the same donors could not be followed over many years, the conclusions depended on cross-sectional statistical analysis. Out-of-frame TCR alpha sequences shared between twins showed an excess of low generation-probability sequences compared with coincidental sharing between unrelated individuals. Zero-insertion analyses could be partly confounded by invariant T cells such as MAIT and iNKT, although diverse VJ usage argued against such confounding for most clonotypes. Abundant cord blood beta clonotypes had fewer insertions, young adult naive repertoires showed a similar but weaker trend, and memory repertoires showed no such trend. The excess sharing between twins in beta out-of-frame sequences was weaker because fewer shared sequences reduced the signal-to-noise ratio.

As concerns this clonotype: Its target antigen remains unknown. It has no much larger one-base neighbor in the sample; base qualities were not kept.

Reading from cysteine to phenylalanine, the CDR3 counts 19 amino acids. Just the 57-base CDR3 DNA is kept, in frame starting at base 1. From the germline V gene, CDR1 is SGHAT and CDR2 is FQNNGV. V is pared back by 8 bases and J by 5 bases, with 31 bases lying between the germline termini. Every donor was a healthy Caucasian. Three pairs of female monozygotic twins, all aged roughly 18 to 29 years, were included in the twin cohort. Positive isolation kits from Invitrogen were used to isolate the CD4+ and CD8+ T cell populations. This sample was shared with a second study, whose subject was yellow fever vaccine responses in identical twins. Per that second paper: According to the authors, the vaccine-induced T cell response in identical twins seemed to be partly convergent and partly specific to each individual. In identical twins, the study followed T cell clones that responded to the vaccine with precision.

Sample: CD8+ T cells sorted from blood. The chain links TRBV11-2 with TRBJ2-1; the best D guess is TRBD2, with 6 bases matching. The clonotype was recovered from a woman between 18 and 29 years old in good health. CDR3 region: CASSLQSEWGRRPDNEQFF. The sequenced DNA: TGTGCCAGCTCCCTTCAATCGGAATGGGGGAGGAGGCCAGACAATGAGCAGTTCTTC.